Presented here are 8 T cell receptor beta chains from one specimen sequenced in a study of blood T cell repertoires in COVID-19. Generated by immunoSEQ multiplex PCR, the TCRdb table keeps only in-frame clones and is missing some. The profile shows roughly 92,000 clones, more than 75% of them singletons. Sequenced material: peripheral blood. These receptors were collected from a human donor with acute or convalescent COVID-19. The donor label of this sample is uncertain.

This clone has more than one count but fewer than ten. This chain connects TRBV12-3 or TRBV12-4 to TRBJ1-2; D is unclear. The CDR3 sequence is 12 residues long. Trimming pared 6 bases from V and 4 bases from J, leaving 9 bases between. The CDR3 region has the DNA TGTGCCAGCAGCTACTATTTCTATGGCTACACCTTC. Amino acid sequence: CASSYYFYGYTF.

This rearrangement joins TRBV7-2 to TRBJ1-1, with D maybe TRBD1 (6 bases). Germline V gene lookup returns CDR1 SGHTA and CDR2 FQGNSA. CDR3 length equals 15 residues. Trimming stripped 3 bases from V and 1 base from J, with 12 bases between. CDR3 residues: CASSFSTGTNTEAFF. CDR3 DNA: TGTGCCAGCAGCTTTTCTACAGGGACGAACACTGAAGCTTTCTTT.

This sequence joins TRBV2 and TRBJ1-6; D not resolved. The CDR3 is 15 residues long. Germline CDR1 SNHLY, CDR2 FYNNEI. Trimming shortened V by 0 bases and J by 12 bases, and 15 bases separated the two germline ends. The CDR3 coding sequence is TGTGCCAGCAGTGAAGCCGTCGGGATGGGGAGACCCCTCCACTTT. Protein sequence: CASSEAVGMGRPLHF.

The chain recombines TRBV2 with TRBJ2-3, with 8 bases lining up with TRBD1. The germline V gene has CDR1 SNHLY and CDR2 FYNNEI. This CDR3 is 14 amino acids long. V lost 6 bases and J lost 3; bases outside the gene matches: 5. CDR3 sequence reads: CASRETGVTDTQYF. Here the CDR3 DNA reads TGTGCCAGCAGGGAGACAGGGGTGACAGATACGCAGTATTTT.

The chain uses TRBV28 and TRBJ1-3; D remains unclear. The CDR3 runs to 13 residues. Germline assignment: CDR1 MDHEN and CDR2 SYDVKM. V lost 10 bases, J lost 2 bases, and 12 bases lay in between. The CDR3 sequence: CAIADSPGNTIYF. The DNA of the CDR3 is TGTGCCATCGCCGACTCCCCTGGAAACACCATATATTTT.

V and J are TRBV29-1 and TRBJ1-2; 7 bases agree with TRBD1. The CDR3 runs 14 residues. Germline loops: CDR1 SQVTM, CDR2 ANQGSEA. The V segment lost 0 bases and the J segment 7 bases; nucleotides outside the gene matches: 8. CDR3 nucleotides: TGCAGCGTTGAAGATTTAGGGGGCTCCCGTGGCTACACCTTC. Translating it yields CSVEDLGGSRGYTF. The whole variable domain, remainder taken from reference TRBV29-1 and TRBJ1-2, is SAVISQKPSRDICQRGTSLTIQCQVDSQVTMMFWYRQQPGQSLTLIATANQGSEATYESGFVIDKFPISRPNLTFSTLTVSNMSPEDSSIYLCSVEDLGGSRGYTFGSGTRLTVV.

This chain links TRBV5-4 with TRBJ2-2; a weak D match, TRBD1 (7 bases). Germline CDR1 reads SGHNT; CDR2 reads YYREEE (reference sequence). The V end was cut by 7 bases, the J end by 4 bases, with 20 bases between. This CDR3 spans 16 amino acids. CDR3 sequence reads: CASETAGGRSTGELFF. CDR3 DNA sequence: TGTGCCAGCGAAACTGCAGGGGGGCGCAGCACCGGGGAGCTGTTTTTT.

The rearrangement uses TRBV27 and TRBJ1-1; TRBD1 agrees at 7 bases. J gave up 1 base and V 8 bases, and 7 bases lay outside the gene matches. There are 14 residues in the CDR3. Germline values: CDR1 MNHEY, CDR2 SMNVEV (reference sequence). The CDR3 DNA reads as TGTGCCAGCGCTGACAGGGCTCGGAACACTGAAGCTTTCTTT. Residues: CASADRARNTEAFF.